This T cell receptor beta chain was recovered during a study of shared clonotypes between healthy human individuals. Findings and caveats of the study: Since donors were few, the genetic and exposure-history diversity represented was limited.

Healthy and HIV-negative, the adult donors had no recent acute infections or vaccinations. Donors were Caucasian adults residing in Nashville, Tennessee, USA. This CDR3 has 16 residues. CDR1 and CDR2 from the germline V gene are SGHTA and FQGNSA. The protocol was immunoSEQ multiplex PCR, while the TCRdb copy is restricted to in-frame clones and leaves out a portion. Altogether around 1.1 million clones are present, approximately 77% being singletons, with the ten largest covering about 0.89%. Note on this clone: No antigen is known for it.

The chain employs TRBV7-2 and TRBJ2-5, with 12 bases identical to TRBD2. The end of the DNA aligns better with TRBJ2-7, so the J call may be wrong. Sequencing was done on a sample of memory CD4+ T cells from PBMCs. Subset noted: CD45RA-negative fraction. The TCR was taken from a man aged 18 to 29 in good health. Some clones in this sample may be carry-over from other donors' samples. As DNA, the CDR3 is TGTGCCAGCAGCTTAGAACTAGCGGGAGGCTTCTACGAGCAGTACTTC. It encodes CASSLELAGGFYEQYF.